Here is one T cell receptor beta chain with its context. The antigen is undetermined. Germline CDR1 and CDR2: DFQATT and SNEGSKA (reference sequence). The V gene lost 4 bases and the J gene lost 2 bases, with 2 bases spanning the gap. The CDR3 has 10 residues. This entry comes from a study of OX40 agonist ivuxolimab in advanced cancers. Across the whole study: Dose-escalation subjects each had hepatocellular carcinoma, melanoma, renal cell or head and neck cancer. Study-wide results and limits: Antigens targeted by the expanded peripheral T cells were not determined. Clonal expansion was seen in CD4+ and CD8+ blood T cells by week 6 at 0.1 to 3.0 mg/kg.

Cycle 7 day 1, cycle 4 day 1, and baseline were the timepoints at which blood was sampled. Generated by immunoSEQ multiplex PCR, the TCRdb table keeps only in-frame clones and is missing some. Seen here are more than 30,000 clones, approximately 89% observed once, and the top ten hold under 1%. The source is an adult with an advanced solid tumor such as melanoma, head and neck, liver or kidney cancer. The source was CD4+ or CD8+ T cells sorted from blood, collected in a trial of the OX40 agonist ivuxolimab. V usage is TRBV20-1 and J usage is TRBJ2-5, with D uncertain. CDR3 sequence reads: CSATQETQYF. The CDR3 coding sequence is TGCAGTGCTACACAAGAGACCCAGTACTTC.